This T cell receptor beta chain was profiled in a study of T cells in Graves' hyperthyroidism and ophthalmopathy. V lost 1 base and J lost 0; bases outside the gene matches: 6. The CDR3 is made up of 17 amino acids. CDR1 and CDR2 (germline): MDHEN, SYDVKM. The CDR3 regions of TCR beta were amplified from RNA transcripts. Primed by the HTBI set, a first-round RT-PCR was run on the TCR CDR3. TCRdb reanalysed the multiplex PCR reads using MiXCR and keeps one entry per CDR3 protein. The sample has around 350,000 distinct CDR3 sequences, about 15% seen once; the top ten hold roughly a fifth. The sample taken for sequencing was blood. This chain links TRBV28 with TRBJ1-3; 7 nucleotides line up with TRBD1. The receptor's source is a woman aged 60-75 years with Graves' ophthalmopathy. The CDR3 DNA follows: TGTGCCAGCAGTTTATTCCGTGACAGGGTCTCTGGAAACACCATATATTTT. Translated, it gives CASSLFRDRVSGNTIYF. The variable domain in full, completed from reference TRBV28 and TRBJ1-3, reads DVKVTQSSRYLVKRTGEKVFLECVQDMDHENMFWYRQDPGLGLRLIYFSYDVKMKEKGDIPEGYSVSREKKERFSLILESASTNQTSMYLCASSLFRDRVSGNTIYFGEGSWLTVV.